The clone carrying this TCR beta chain was counted at least ten times. Its antigen is still unknown. Via MiXCR, TCRdb re-called the 5' RACE reads, giving one row per CDR3 protein. Of 30,000 to 40,000 distinct CDR3 sequences in the sample, roughly 4.9% were seen once. Time point reported: sample taken at primary tumor resection. The sample is drawn from a study of spatial heterogeneity in lung cancer. Study observations and caveats: Relative to follow-up, resection was when ubiquitous expanded tumor TCRs appeared more in blood.

The V gene lost 0 bases and the J gene lost 3 bases, with 6 bases spanning the gap. The CDR3 has 13 residues. Germline V gene data show CDR1 as SGHRS and CDR2 as YFSETQ. The receptor was isolated from a female donor with early-stage non-small cell lung cancer. The rearrangement joins TRBV5-1 to TRBJ2-5; D remains ambiguous. The material sequenced was PBMCs, taken at surgery. The CDR3, as DNA: TGCGCCAGCAGCTTGGGGACGGAAGAGACCCAGTACTTC. Residues: CASSLGTEETQYF.